The present TCR beta chain was sequenced within a study of shared clonotypes between healthy human individuals. From germline, CDR1 is MDHEN and CDR2 SYDVKM. V was clipped by 3 bases and J by 3 bases, with 15 bases between them. The CDR3 length is 15 residues. Study findings and constraints: The sharing of about 5% of naive CD4 clonotypes was seen across several donors.

The data were produced by immunoSEQ multiplex PCR, yet TCRdb's version contains in-frame clones alone and is incomplete. The sample lists under 700,000 clones, about 95% occurring once. A word on this clone: The antigen is not known.

As defined, naive CD8 cells were CD45RO-negative and positively selected for CCR7, with terminally differentiated effector memory CD45RA+ cells excluded. This sequence originates from a woman younger than 45 in good health. The material sequenced was naive CD8+ T cells sorted from blood. The chain combines TRBV28 with TRBJ2-7; tentatively, D is TRBD1 or TRBD2 (6 bases each). The CDR3 spells CASSFSRETGYEQYF. As DNA, the CDR3 is TGTGCCAGCAGTTTCTCACGGGAGACAGGCTACGAGCAGTACTTC.